The present T cell receptor beta chain was sequenced within a study of blood T cell repertoires in COVID-19. Study-wide context: Italy, Spain and the United States were the sources of the convalescent and acute COVID-19 samples.

In the original analysis: Estimation of nucleated cell counts relied on the amplification of reference gene primers. The table came from immunoSEQ multiplex PCR; TCRdb's copy has only in-frame clones and leaves some out. V, J and clone size derive from that table, while D and trimming were established from the DNA sequence. The data contain 150,000 or so clones, roughly 85% of them singletons. The CDR3 spans 13 residues. Trimming shortened V by 8 bases and J by 1 base, and 12 bases separated the two germline ends. Looked up from germline, CDR1 is MNHEY and CDR2 is SVGAGI. Cohorts were based on clinical histories the participants reported. This clone has only a few counts.

The origin of this receptor is a woman aged 50 to 60 who had recovered from COVID-19. Sequencing was done on a sample of PBMCs or T cells enriched from blood (not recorded which). The V call is TRBV6-5, the J call TRBJ2-7, with D tentatively TRBD1 (5 bases). The CDR3 loop reads CASSTDVSYEQYF. The CDR3 DNA sequence: TGTGCCAGCTCGACAGACGTATCCTACGAGCAGTACTTC.